Shown below are 10 T cell receptor beta chains from a single sample sequenced in a study of CD8+ T cells in alopecia areata. Investigators isolated RNA and reverse transcribed it into cDNA to act as the sequencing template. Assay: immunoSEQ multiplex PCR; the TCRdb copy retains only in-frame clones and omits some. The table lists around 190,000 clones, roughly three fifths of them singletons. Sequencing used CD8+ T cells sorted from blood. These receptor sequences come from a human donor in good health.

This chain joins TRBV5-6 and TRBJ1-2; 9 bases fit TRBD1. From germline, CDR1 is SGHDT and CDR2 YYEEEE. After removal of 4 bases from V and 4 bases from J, the junction contained 2 bases not matched to a gene. The CDR3 covers 13 residues. The CDR3 here is CASSATGGYGYTF. Here the CDR3 DNA reads TGTGCCAGCAGCGCGACAGGGGGCTATGGCTACACCTTC.

V gene TRBV9 combines with J gene TRBJ2-5, with D possibly matching TRBD1 (6 bases). CDR1 is SGDLS and CDR2 is YYNGEE in the germline V gene. This CDR3 region has 14 residues. The V gene lost 2 bases and the J gene lost 2 bases, with 10 bases spanning the gap. The CDR3 reads CASSVWDTQETQYF. Here the CDR3 DNA reads TGTGCCAGCAGCGTCTGGGACACACAAGAGACCCAGTACTTC. Using reference TRBV9 and TRBJ2-5 for the parts outside the CDR3, the full variable domain is DSGVTQTPKHLITATGQRVTLRCSPRSGDLSVYWYQQSLDQGLQFLIQYYNGEERAKGNILERFSAQQFPDLHSELNLSSLELGDSALYFCASSVWDTQETQYFGPGTRLLVL.

The chain recombines TRBV5-1 with TRBJ2-1, with D uncertain. Germline assignment: CDR1 SGHRS and CDR2 YFSETQ. The CDR3 loop spans 15 amino acids. The ends were cut back, 0 bases at V and 6 bases at J, with 13 bases in the middle. CDR3 protein: CASSLAVGPANEQFF. The CDR3 coding sequence is TGCGCCAGCAGCTTGGCCGTCGGGCCGGCCAATGAGCAGTTCTTC.

This clone was counted a few times. The gene calls are TRBV7-3 and TRBJ1-1, with no clear D. The CDR3 length is 16 residues. V was trimmed by 2 bases and J by 4 bases, leaving 17 bases between them. The germline CDR1 and CDR2 sequences are SGHTA and FQGTGA. CDR3 sequence (DNA): TGTGCCAGCAGCTTAGCGCAAGGCTCCTCCTCCACTGAAGCTTTCTTT. Its protein product is CASSLAQGSSSTEAFF. Filled out from reference TRBV7-3 and TRBJ1-1, the complete variable domain reads GAGVSQTPSNKVTEKGKYVELRCDPISGHTALYWYRQSLGQGPEFLIYFQGTGAADDSGLPNDRFFAVRPEGSVSTLKIQRTERGDSAVYLCASSLAQGSSSTEAFFGQGTRLTVV.

This clone was seen only once. V usage is TRBV7-9 and J usage is TRBJ1-1, with TRBD1 as a possible D gene (5 bases). V dropped 4 bases and J dropped 3 bases, with 15 bases sitting between them. This CDR3 contains 15 residues. Per the germline V gene, CDR1 is SEHNR and CDR2 is FQNEAQ (reference sequence). The CDR3 DNA sequence: TGTGCCAGCAGCTCTCCCTTGCCCAGGGACACTGAAGCTTTCTTT. Translation: CASSSPLPRDTEAFF. The full variable domain, rest sourced from reference TRBV7-9 and TRBJ1-1, is DTGVSQNPRHKITKRGQNVTFRCDPISEHNRLYWYRQTLGQGPEFLTYFQNEAQLEKSRLLSDRFSAERPKGSFSTLEIQRTEQGDSAMYLCASSSPLPRDTEAFFGQGTRLTVV.

This chain connects TRBV5-1 to TRBJ1-1; D is undetermined. V lost 6 bases and J 1 base, leaving 7 bases between the germline ends. The CDR3 extends over 12 amino acids. Germline V gives CDR1 SGHRS, CDR2 YFSETQ. This CDR3 reads CASTSGNTEAFF. The CDR3 DNA reads TGCGCCAGCACGAGCGGGAACACTGAAGCTTTCTTT. Looking up the rest from reference TRBV5-1 and TRBJ1-1 gives the full variable domain: KAGVTQTPRYLIKTRGQQVTLSCSPISGHRSVSWYQQTPGQGLQFLFEYFSETQRNKGNFPGRFSGRQFSNSRSEMNVSTLELGDSALYLCASTSGNTEAFFGQGTRLTVV.

The chain couples TRBV29-1 to TRBJ1-4, with D possibly matching TRBD1 (6 bases). This CDR3 contains 13 residues. CDR1 and CDR2 from the germline V gene are SQVTM and ANQGSEA. The V end lost 7 bases, the J end lost 8 bases, and 17 bases lay between the germline ends. This CDR3 is CSGLRGAREKLFF. The DNA of the CDR3 is TGCAGCGGACTCAGGGGAGCAAGGGAAAAACTGTTTTTT. The full variable domain, rest sourced from reference TRBV29-1 and TRBJ1-4, is SAVISQKPSRDICQRGTSLTIQCQVDSQVTMMFWYRQQPGQSLTLIATANQGSEATYESGFVIDKFPISRPNLTFSTLTVSNMSPEDSSIYLCSGLRGAREKLFFGSGTQLSVL.

The rearrangement links TRBV6-5 to TRBJ2-5, with D perhaps TRBD2 (7 bases). The CDR3 runs to 14 residues. V dropped 5 bases and J dropped 4 bases, with 14 bases sitting between them. The germline gives CDR1 MNHEY, CDR2 SVGAGI. The CDR3 DNA follows: TGTGCCAGCAGTGCGGGGGCGCTGGGAGAGACCCAGTACTTC. Its translation is CASSAGALGETQYF.

Points on this clone: Sequence at one end of the junction differs from germline and may be a read error. The chain joins TRBV7-9 to TRBJ1-4; D is possibly TRBD1 (6 bases). Germline values: CDR1 SEHNR, CDR2 FQNEAQ (reference sequence). CDR3 size: 11 residues. CDR3 residues: CASSRGREIGF. In DNA form, the CDR3 reads TGTGCCAGCAGCCGGGGGCGGGAGATCGGATTT.

This clone has a single count. V usage is TRBV6-6 and J usage is TRBJ1-5; D is possibly TRBD1 (6 bases). Germline V gene sequence: CDR1 MNHNY, CDR2 SVGAGI (reference sequence). Trimming cost V 7 bases and J 5 bases, with 15 bases left between them. The CDR3 has 14 residues. CDR3 DNA sequence: TGTGCCAGCACCTGGGGGCAGAGGGATCAGCCCCAGCATTTT. As protein: CASTWGQRDQPQHF.